These T cell receptor beta chains were read from a single sample in a study of blood T cell repertoires in COVID-19. Produced via immunoSEQ multiplex PCR; TCRdb's table is partial and in-frame only. In the table there are roughly 70,000 clones, 73% of which are singletons. Specimen: peripheral blood. These receptors all stem from a man in his 60s with acute or convalescent COVID-19. Each CDR3 is given with its conserved first and last residue. The order of the fields is D gene, J gene, V gene, CDR3 protein. D genes are given only for firm matches.

TRBD2 TRBJ2-3 TRBV28 CASSGASGAHTDTQYF
TRBD1 TRBJ2-5 TRBV5-6 CASSHTGTGGTETQYF
TRBD2 TRBJ2-3 TRBV5-1 CASSVAGSHPDTQYF
TRBD1 TRBJ1-3 TRBV5-5 CASSRQGRSGNTIYF
- TRBJ2-7 TRBV5-1 CASSSGGKQYEQYF
TRBD1 TRBJ1-1 TRBV4-1 CASSRTGDPGAFF
- TRBJ2-5 TRBV29-1 CSVVVGGQTQYF
TRBD1 TRBJ1-4 TRBV5-1 CASSFGQGRNEKLFF
- TRBJ2-1 TRBV3-1/TRBV3-2 CASSQDPGGDYNEQFF
TRBD2 TRBJ2-3 TRBV30 CAWKFGGADTQYF
- TRBJ1-5 TRBV2 CASRPRGSQPQHF
- TRBJ1-4 TRBV18 CASSVRSGEKLFF
TRBD1 TRBJ1-5 TRBV19 CASSSGQGYQPQHF
- TRBJ2-6 TRBV6-5 CASSTRSSGANVLTF
- TRBJ2-3 TRBV10-3 CAISFKDTQYF
TRBD2 TRBJ2-3 TRBV5-3 CARSWTRTSAGVAYTQYF
- TRBJ1-1 TRBV21-1 CASSKNKRDRQYEAFF
TRBD2 TRBJ2-1 TRBV5-6 CASSSREGNYNEQFF
- TRBJ1-2 TRBV18 CASSPTDQGWYGYTF
- TRBJ2-2 TRBV24-1 CATRKGAPGELFF
TRBD1 TRBJ1-6 TRBV3-1/TRBV3-2 CASSRPGDRGYNSPLHF
TRBD1 TRBJ2-2 TRBV11-2 CASSLGTGGVANTGELFF
- TRBJ2-6 TRBV5-1 CASSLWESGANVLTF
- TRBJ1-3 TRBV7-3 CASSPQGGPGNTIYF
- TRBJ2-5 TRBV3-1/TRBV3-2 CASSQDGDGVGQETQYF
TRBD1 TRBJ1-1 TRBV29-1 CSVDPLTGRGGPEAFF
TRBD1 TRBJ2-2 TRBV24-1 CATSDWTGYTGELFF
TRBD1 TRBJ2-1 TRBV28 CASSRNPGGNNEQFF
- TRBJ2-3 TRBV5-1 CASPWGGDHGTGEAGGPTDTQYF
TRBD1 TRBJ1-4 TRBV5-1 CASSPGQGTEGGGKLFF
TRBD2 TRBJ2-3 TRBV2 CASSEASGRHRDTQYF
- TRBJ2-3 TRBV11-2 CASSPTRSDTQYF
TRBD1 TRBJ2-7 TRBV24-1 CATSDFGTGGLYEQYF
- TRBJ1-3 TRBV18 CASSPSDSGNTIYF
- TRBJ1-1 TRBV7-9 CASSLGQNTEAFF
TRBD2 TRBJ2-3 TRBV30 CVWSVTASGPQYF
TRBD2 TRBJ2-2 TRBV2 CASRGLAWTGELFF
- TRBJ1-6 TRBV3-1/TRBV3-2 CASSQGEGSPLHF
- TRBJ2-2 TRBV19 CASTRMGVNTGELFF
- TRBJ1-3 TRBV10-1 CASSDGQGNTIYF
TRBD1 TRBJ1-2 TRBV27 CASGSGTGVEYGYTF
TRBD2 TRBJ2-7 TRBV10-1 CASSESAGGGEQYF
TRBD2 TRBJ2-1 TRBV24-1 CATSDTTSVGAGGLNEQFF
TRBD1 TRBJ2-5 TRBV2 CASIDRGDQETQYF
- TRBJ2-4 TRBV19 CASSPPLTGGPGTKNIQYF
TRBD1 TRBJ2-7 TRBV29-1 CSGGYRGFENF
TRBD2 TRBJ2-3 TRBV7-6 CASSILAGVSPDTQYF
TRBD2 TRBJ2-3 TRBV6-2/TRBV6-3 CASSRTSGTDTQYF
- TRBJ2-2 TRBV7-3 CASSFGGGGNTGELFF
TRBD1 TRBJ2-5 TRBV15 CATSRDRGLGETQYF
- TRBJ2-2 TRBV13 CASSSEGWNAGELFF